This T cell receptor beta chain is from a study of blood T cell repertoires in COVID-19. The CDR3 runs to 16 residues. The V gene's germline CDR1 is LGHNT and CDR2 FRNRAP. V shed 5 bases and J 3 bases; nucleotides not matched to a gene: 6. TCRdb keeps only in-frame clones here, not all; method: immunoSEQ multiplex PCR. Of about 170,000 clones in the sample, around 84% were seen once. The V call is TRBV12-5, the J call TRBJ2-2, with TRBD1 identical over 10 bases. The receptor comes from a man in his fifties with active or convalescent COVID-19. Material for sequencing was peripheral blood. The CDR3: CASGPRQGADTGELFF. The CDR3 DNA is TGTGCTAGTGGTCCTCGACAGGGGGCGGACACCGGGGAGCTGTTTTTT. The complete variable domain, with remaining parts taken from reference TRBV12-5 and TRBJ2-2, reads DARVTQTPRHKVTEMGQEVTMRCQPILGHNTVFWYRQTMMQGLELLAYFRNRAPLDDSGMPKDRFSAEMPDATLATLKIQPSEPRDSAVYFCASGPRQGADTGELFFGEGSRLTVL.